The sequence of this T cell receptor (beta chain) was determined in a study of T cells expressing NK-cell markers. Template switching by 5'RACE with UMIs generated the TCR beta cDNA. TCRdb re-called the 5' RACE reads and shows each CDR3 protein once, DNA omitted. Recorded for this sample: about 260,000 distinct CDR3 sequences. The CDR3 has 16 amino acids. Germline V gene data show CDR1 as LGHDT and CDR2 as YNNKEL (reference sequence). Sequencing was carried out using blood T cells: a sorted CD56 or NKG2C T cell subset, CD4+ or CD8+ T cells, or bulk PBMC T cells (not recorded which). V usage is TRBV3-1 and J usage is TRBJ2-1; TCRdb returns TRBD2, unconfirmable since there is no DNA. This TCR derives from a man in his late teens or twenties in good health. CDR3 residues: CASSQRPGTRDNEQFF.